The rows below give T cell receptor beta chains drawn from one sample of a study of CD8 T cells in ankylosing spondylitis. TCRdb re-called the 5' RACE reads with MiXCR, one entry per CDR3 protein. Of a few hundred thousand distinct CDR3 sequences in the sample, roughly 13% were seen once. Material for sequencing was blood, either unsorted or a sorted T cell fraction (not recorded which). The receptors were gathered from a male donor with ankylosing spondylitis. The CDR3 runs from the conserved cysteine through the conserved F or W. D genes are given only for firm matches. Clone size, where shown, is once, few, many, or a class for clones that have expanded.

j_gene | abundance | v_gene | d_gene | CDR3nt | CDR3aa
TRBJ2-1 | few | TRBV25-1 | - | TGTGCCAGCAGTGAACTAGGCGGGGCTACCAATGAGCAGTTCTTC | CASSELGGATNEQFF
TRBJ2-5 | - | TRBV30 | TRBD1 | TGTGCCGAACAAGGGACAGGGACCCAGTACTTC | CAEQGTGTQYF
TRBJ1-1 | few | TRBV5-6 | - | TGTGCCAGCAGCCAAGACAGATCTTATTTCAACACTGAAGCTTTCTTT | CASSQDRSYFNTEAFF
TRBJ2-3 | - | TRBV11-2 | TRBD2 | TGTGCCAGCAGCCCACCGGGACTAAAGGCAGATACGCAGTATTTT | CASSPPGLKADTQYF
TRBJ2-5 | few | TRBV5-1 | TRBD2 | TGCGCCACCGGACGAGGAGCGGGGGAAGAGACCCAGTACTTC | CATGRGAGEETQYF
TRBJ1-4 | - | TRBV29-1 | - | TGCAGCGTTGATCCCTGGGGCCGGGGTGAAAAACTGTTTTTT | CSVDPWGRGEKLFF
TRBJ1-2 | - | TRBV3-1 | TRBD1 | TGTGCCAGCAGGAGACAGGGTTTCGACTATGGCTACACCTTC | CASRRQGFDYGYTF
TRBJ1-6 | few | TRBV9 | - | TGTGCCAGCAGCGTAGAGGGCAGGTGGGATTCACCCCTCCACTTT | CASSVEGRWDSPLHF
TRBJ2-3 | few | TRBV2 | - | TGTGCCAGCAGCTCCGGGACTTATACGCAGTATTTT | CASSSGTYTQYF
TRBJ2-1 | many | TRBV27 | - | TGTGCCAGCAGTTCTACTCATCGCCGGGCGATCTCCTACAATGAGCAGTTCTTC | CASSSTHRRAISYNEQFF
TRBJ2-1 | - | TRBV13 | - | TGTGCCAGCAGCTTACTCCGGGAATGGTTCTTC | CASSLLREWFF
TRBJ2-1 | few | TRBV20-1 | TRBD1 | TGCAGTGCTAACTCACAGGGGGCACCCTACAATGAGCAGTTCTTC | CSANSQGAPYNEQFF
TRBJ2-1 | many | TRBV11-2 | TRBD2 | TGTGCCAGCAGCGAAGGACTAGCGGGCGAGCAGTTCTTC | CASSEGLAGEQFF
TRBJ2-1 | many | TRBV5-1 | TRBD2 | TGCGCCAGCGAAGCCAGCGGGAGTCGATCCAGCTACAATGAGCAGTTCTTC | CASEASGSRSSYNEQFF
TRBJ1-5 | few | TRBV7-8 | - | TGTGCCAGCAGCTTAGGCCTTAATAAGCCCCAGCATTTT | CASSLGLNKPQHF
TRBJ2-5 | - | TRBV3-1 | - | TGTGCCAGCAGCCAAGATTACGGGAGAGGTTCGGAGACCCAGTACTTC | CASSQDYGRGSETQYF
TRBJ2-3 | few | TRBV3-1 | - | TGTGCCAGCAGCCAAGGACGCCAAGCTAACACAGATACGCAGTATTTT | CASSQGRQANTDTQYF
TRBJ1-1 | many | TRBV5-1 | TRBD1 | TGCGCCAGCAGCGCCGACAGGGCGAACACTGAAGCTTTCTTT | CASSADRANTEAFF
TRBJ2-1 | few | TRBV29-1 | - | TGCAGCGTTGACTACCGGACCCGCAATGAGCAGTTCTTC | CSVDYRTRNEQFF
TRBJ2-1 | few | TRBV15 | TRBD2 | TGTGCCACCAGCAGAAGCCGAAGGACCGGCGGGAGGAATGAGCAGTTCTTC | CATSRSRRTGGRNEQFF
TRBJ1-6 | many | TRBV27 | - | TGTGCCAGTCTGGCGGACTACTCCTATAATTCACCCCTCCACTTT | CASLADYSYNSPLHF
TRBJ2-5 | many | TRBV7-9 | - | TGTCTAAGCGGGCGGATCCAAGAGACCCAGTACTTC | CLSGRIQETQYF
TRBJ1-1 | - | TRBV4-1 | - | TGCGCCAGCAGCCGGGGTACGGGCACTGAAGCTTTCTTT | CASSRGTGTEAFF
TRBJ2-3 | many | TRBV6-1 | TRBD2 | TGTGCCAGCATCCCTAGCGGGAGACCGACAGATACGCAGTATTTT | CASIPSGRPTDTQYF
TRBJ2-1 | - | TRBV10-3 | - | TGTGCCATCAGTGGGAGAGGGTCGAGGGAGGATGAGCAGTTCTTC | CAISGRGSREDEQFF
TRBJ2-4 | few | TRBV20-1 | TRBD1 | TGCAGTGCTCCCGACAGGGTGGTAAAAAACATTCAGTACTTC | CSAPDRVVKNIQYF
TRBJ2-1 | - | TRBV30 | TRBD1 | TGTGCCTGGAGCGCACTTGGGACAGGGGCCTACAATGAGCAGTTCTTC | CAWSALGTGAYNEQFF
TRBJ2-2 | - | TRBV20-1 | - | TGCAGTGTGTCGGGACCAGGAAACACCGGGGAGCTGTTTTTT | CSVSGPGNTGELFF
TRBJ1-5 | few | TRBV11-3 | - | TGTGCCAGCAGCTTAGTGGTGGTCAGGGGCGGCAGGCCCCAGCATTTT | CASSLVVVRGGRPQHF
TRBJ2-1 | few | TRBV27 | - | TGTGCCAGCAGTTCACTACCAATCTCCTACAATGAGCAGTTCTTC | CASSSLPISYNEQFF